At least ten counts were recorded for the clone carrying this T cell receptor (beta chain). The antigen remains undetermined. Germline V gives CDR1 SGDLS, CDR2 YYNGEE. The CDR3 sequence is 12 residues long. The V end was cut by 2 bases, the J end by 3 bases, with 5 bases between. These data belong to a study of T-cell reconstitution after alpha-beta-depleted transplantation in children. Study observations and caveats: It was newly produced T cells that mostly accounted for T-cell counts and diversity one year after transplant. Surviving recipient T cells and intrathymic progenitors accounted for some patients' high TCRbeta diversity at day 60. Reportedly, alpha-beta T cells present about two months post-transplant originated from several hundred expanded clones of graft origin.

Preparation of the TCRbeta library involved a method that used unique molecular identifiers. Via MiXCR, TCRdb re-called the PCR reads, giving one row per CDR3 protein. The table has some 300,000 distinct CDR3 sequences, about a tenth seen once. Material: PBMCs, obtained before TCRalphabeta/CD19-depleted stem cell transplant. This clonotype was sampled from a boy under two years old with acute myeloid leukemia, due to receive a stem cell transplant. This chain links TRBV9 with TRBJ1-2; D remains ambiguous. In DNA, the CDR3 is TGTGCCAGCAGCGTGGACGACTATGGCTACACCTTC. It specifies CASSVDDYGYTF.